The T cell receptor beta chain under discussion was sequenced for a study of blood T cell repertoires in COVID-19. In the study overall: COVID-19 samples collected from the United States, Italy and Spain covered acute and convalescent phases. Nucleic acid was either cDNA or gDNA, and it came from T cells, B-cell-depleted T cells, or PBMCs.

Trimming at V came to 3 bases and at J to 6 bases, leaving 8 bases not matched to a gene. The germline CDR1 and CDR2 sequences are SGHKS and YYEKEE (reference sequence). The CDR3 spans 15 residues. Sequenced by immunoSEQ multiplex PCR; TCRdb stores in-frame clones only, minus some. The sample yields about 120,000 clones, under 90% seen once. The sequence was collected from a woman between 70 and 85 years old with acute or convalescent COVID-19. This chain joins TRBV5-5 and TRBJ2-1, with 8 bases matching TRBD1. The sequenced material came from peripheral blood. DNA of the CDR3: TGTGCCAGCAGCTACCGGGACAGGACGGTCAATGAGCAGTTCTTC. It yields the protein CASSYRDRTVNEQFF.